These T cell receptor beta chains were read from a single sample in a study of cytomegalovirus exposure and HLA in healthy donors. Measured with immunoSEQ multiplex PCR; TCRdb has only the in-frame clones, and not every one. There are 170,000 or so clones in the sample; 65% to 80% occur only once, and 1.5% to 2% lies in the top ten. The sequencing input was PBMCs. These TCRs come from a woman in her 30s in good health and CMV-seronegative. Both conserved end residues are part of each CDR3. The D gene is left open where the match is weak. Rows give clone size only sometimes, using once, few, many, or a class for an expanded clone.

d_gene,abundance,v_gene,len,j_gene,CDR3aa,CDR3nt
TRBD1,NA,TRBV13,15,TRBJ1-6,CASKLRGLRNSPLHF,TGTGCCAGTAAGCTCAGGGGGCTAAGGAATTCACCCCTCCACTTT
NA,few,TRBV7-9,14,TRBJ2-5,CASSFIRGEETQYF,TGTGCCAGCAGCTTCATCCGCGGGGAAGAGACCCAGTACTTC
NA,once,TRBV7-8,15,TRBJ1-5,CASSSSGHPNQPQHF,TGTGCCAGCAGTTCCTCGGGACACCCCAATCAGCCCCAGCATTTT
NA,once,TRBV18,17,TRBJ1-2,CASSPLGRIRLGDGYTF,TGTGCCAGCTCACCCCTGGGTCGTATTAGGCTAGGGGATGGCTACACCTTC
TRBD2,NA,TRBV7-3,16,TRBJ2-3,CASSALNGGKSDTQYF,TGTGCCAGCAGCGCCCTCAACGGGGGGAAATCAGATACGCAGTATTTT
NA,NA,TRBV10-2,13,TRBJ1-1,CASSTGANTEAFF,TGCGCCAGCAGTACAGGAGCGAACACTGAAGCTTTCTTT
NA,once,TRBV9,15,TRBJ1-6,CASSDLRGGNSPLHF,TGTGCCAGCAGCGACCTAAGGGGAGGGAATTCACCCCTCCACTTT
NA,NA,TRBV27,14,TRBJ2-3,CASSLQRGTDTQYF,TGTGCCAGCAGTCTGCAGCGGGGCACAGATACGCAGTATTTT
TRBD1,NA,TRBV7-8,20,TRBJ2-1,CASSLSRARGTGGGLNEQFF,TGTGCCAGCAGCTTATCGAGGGCCCGAGGTACAGGGGGCGGACTTAATGAGCAGTTCTTC
TRBD1,NA,TRBV7-6,14,TRBJ2-7,CASSLGQGGDEQYF,TGTGCCAGCAGCCTCGGACAGGGTGGAGACGAGCAGTACTTC
TRBD2,NA,TRBV30,12,TRBJ2-1,CARTSGKDEQFF,TGTGCCCGCACTAGCGGGAAAGATGAGCAGTTCTTC
NA,few,TRBV6-6,16,TRBJ2-7,CASSYSGGTSAYEQYF,TGTGCCAGCAGTTACTCCGGCGGGACTTCAGCCTACGAGCAGTACTTC
TRBD1,NA,TRBV28,15,TRBJ2-3,CASKSQGAGGDTQYF,TGTGCCAGCAAAAGTCAGGGGGCCGGTGGAGATACGCAGTATTTT
TRBD2,NA,TRBV5-1,16,TRBJ2-1,CASSSTTSGGVNEQFF,TGCGCCAGCAGCTCCACGACTAGCGGGGGGGTTAATGAGCAGTTCTTC
TRBD1,once,TRBV28,14,TRBJ1-1,CASSLFQTGGIAFF,TGTGCCAGCAGTTTATTCCAGACAGGGGGCATAGCTTTCTTT
TRBD1,NA,TRBV29-1,13,TRBJ2-7,CSVTWTGAYEQYF,TGCAGCGTCACATGGACAGGGGCCTACGAGCAGTACTTC
NA,few,TRBV15,16,TRBJ2-6,CATSRQKYSGANVLTF,TGTGCCACCAGCAGACAGAAGTACTCTGGGGCCAACGTCCTGACTTTC
NA,NA,TRBV28,12,TRBJ1-5,CASSSQGQPQHF,TGTGCCAGCAGTTCTCAGGGGCAGCCCCAGCATTTT
TRBD1,few,TRBV6-4,12,TRBJ1-2,CASRPGQGGYTF,TGTGCCAGCAGGCCCGGACAGGGTGGCTACACCTTC
TRBD1,once,TRBV4-2,13,TRBJ1-2,CASSQNRGLGYTF,TGTGCCAGCAGCCAAAACAGGGGGCTTGGCTACACCTTC
NA,few,TRBV6-6,13,TRBJ2-5,CASKFSGRETQYF,TGTGCCAGCAAATTCTCGGGGAGGGAGACCCAGTACTTC
NA,NA,TRBV10-3,13,TRBJ1-1,CAIEEIRGTEAFF,TGTGCCATCGAAGAGATAAGAGGCACTGAAGCTTTCTTT
NA,few,TRBV29-1,13,TRBJ1-4,CSVLPGFNEKLFF,TGCAGCGTTCTACCCGGGTTTAATGAAAAACTGTTTTTT
NA,NA,TRBV7-9,15,TRBJ1-1,CASSLGTGVNTEAFF,TGTGCCAGCAGCTTAGGCACAGGAGTCAACACTGAAGCTTTCTTT
NA,NA,TRBV7-2,14,TRBJ1-5,CATGGPLSNQPQHF,TGTGCCACGGGGGGCCCCTTGAGCAATCAGCCCCAGCATTTT
NA,NA,TRBV9,16,TRBJ2-3,CASSDSGVPSTDTQYF,TGTGCCAGCAGCGATTCCGGAGTACCTAGCACAGATACGCAGTATTTT
NA,once,TRBV29-1,13,TRBJ2-5,CSVVAPGQETQYF,TGCAGCGTCGTCGCTCCGGGGCAAGAGACCCAGTACTTC
TRBD1,NA,TRBV5-1,15,TRBJ2-7,CASSSTGGRSYEQYF,TGCGCCAGCAGCTCCACAGGGGGAAGGTCCTACGAGCAGTACTTC